What follows are 23 T cell receptor beta chains derived from one specimen sequenced in a study of T cell responses to AZD1222 COVID-19 vaccine. Clones were read by immunoSEQ multiplex PCR, and TCRdb kept only the in-frame ones, dropping some. The data hold nearly 90,000 clones, with approximately 91% observed a single time. The sample here was peripheral blood, taken 28 days after the second AZD1222 dose. All receptors come from an adult who received the AZD1222 COVID-19 vaccine.

The chain uses TRBV5-1 and TRBJ1-1; D call uncertain. The CDR3 has 12 amino acids. Deletions cut 7 bases from V and 4 bases from J, with 11 bases between. CDR1 and CDR2 (germline): SGHRS, YFSETQ. CDR3 region: CASALGSTEAFF. The CDR3 DNA is TGCGCCAGCGCGTTGGGCAGCACTGAAGCTTTCTTT.

The chain links TRBV7-2 to TRBJ2-2; 10 bases line up with TRBD2. The CDR3 length is 18 residues. Looked up from germline, CDR1 is SGHTA and CDR2 is FQGNSA. The V and J ends lost 5 bases and 4 bases, in that order; junction bases with no gene match: 13. CDR3 in amino acids: CASSQRASGGRGTGELFF. CDR3 bases: TGTGCCAGCAGCCAGAGGGCTAGCGGGGGCCGGGGCACCGGGGAGCTGTTTTTT.

This chain links TRBV5-1 with TRBJ1-3; D may be TRBD1 (6 bases). This CDR3 is built from 15 residues. CDR1 SGHRS and CDR2 YFSETQ come from the germline V gene. Trimming cost V 0 bases and J 4 bases, with 11 bases left between them. The CDR3 nucleotides are TGCGCCAGCAGCTTGGAAGGGGGATCAGGAAACACCATATATTTT. This encodes CASSLEGGSGNTIYF.

V gene TRBV7-2 combines with J gene TRBJ2-1; the D gene is possibly TRBD2 (7 bases). This CDR3 comprises 17 residues. Germline-derived CDR1 and CDR2 are SGHTA and FQGNSA. Trimming stripped 0 bases from V and 0 bases from J, with 12 bases between. The CDR3 DNA reads as TGTGCCAGCAGCTTAGCATTAGGGGGGGGCTCCTACAATGAGCAGTTCTTC. Its protein is CASSLALGGGSYNEQFF.

The chain combines TRBV4-3 with TRBJ1-2; no definite D call. The CDR3 is 16 residues long. Trimming removed 0 bases from V and 1 base from J, with 12 bases in between. Germline assignment: CDR1 LGHNA and CDR2 YSLEER. The CDR3 reads CASSQDLGSFNYGYTF. The CDR3 coding sequence is TGCGCCAGCAGCCAAGATTTGGGCAGCTTTAACTATGGCTACACCTTC.

The chain recombines TRBV15 with TRBJ1-1, with 7 bases aligning to TRBD1. Trimming cost V 5 bases and J 2 bases; bases outside gene matches: 8. There are 15 residues in the CDR3. In germline, CDR1 is LNHNV, CDR2 YYDKDF (reference sequence). DNA for the CDR3: TGTGCCACCAGCTCCCGACAGGGTTATAACACTGAAGCTTTCTTT. Encoded protein: CATSSRQGYNTEAFF.

This chain joins TRBV18 and TRBJ1-4, with D uncertain. V was pared by 4 bases and J by 5 bases, with 8 bases between. Per germline, CDR1 KGHSH and CDR2 LQKENI. The CDR3 contains 13 residues. CDR3 amino acids: CASSLNRNEKLFF. CDR3 nucleotide sequence: TGTGCCAGCTCACTAAACAGAAATGAAAAACTGTTTTTT. The entire variable domain, with the rest obtained from reference TRBV18 and TRBJ1-4, is as follows: NAGVMQNPRHLVRRRGQEARLRCSPMKGHSHVYWYRQLPEEGLKFMVYLQKENIIDESGMPKERFSAEFPKEGPSILRIQQVVRGDSAAYFCASSLNRNEKLFFGSGTQLSVL.

The V gene is TRBV5-6, the J gene TRBJ2-5, with D perhaps TRBD2 (5 bases). Germline V gene sequence: CDR1 SGHDT, CDR2 YYEEEE. CDR3 length equals 17 residues. The ends were cut back, 0 bases at V and 5 bases at J, with 20 bases in the middle. This chain's CDR3 is CASSLVPRVTGKETQYF. CDR3 bases: TGTGCCAGCAGCTTGGTACCCCGGGTGACGGGGAAGGAGACCCAGTACTTC.

The CDR3, as DNA: TGTGCCAGCAGCTTAGGGGAAGGTTTATTCTCTGGGGCCAACGTCCTGACTTTC. Residues: CASSLGEGLFSGANVLTF. The chain recombines TRBV11-3 with TRBJ2-6, with D unresolved. CDR1 SGHNT and CDR2 YENEEA come from the germline V gene. With 1 base removed from V and 0 bases from J, the gap between germline ends came to 13 bases. The CDR3 loop spans 18 amino acids.

There are a few counts of this clone. This chain links TRBV5-1 with TRBJ2-7; 7 bases agree with TRBD1. The germline V gene encodes CDR1 SGHRS and CDR2 YFSETQ. V gave up 4 bases and J gave up 1 base; unmatched junction bases: 5. This CDR3 has 14 residues. The CDR3 here is CASSDRDSSYEQYF. CDR3 in DNA: TGCGCCAGCAGCGACCGGGACAGTTCCTACGAGCAGTACTTC.

This chain joins TRBV3-1 (or the pseudogene TRBV3-2) and TRBJ2-5; 9 nucleotides line up with TRBD1. With V trimmed by 3 bases and J by 2 bases, 13 bases remained unmatched. The CDR3 consists of 18 residues. CDR1 LGHDT and CDR2 YNNKEL come from the germline V gene (reference sequence). CDR3 sequence (DNA): TGTGCCAGCAGCCAGAGACAGGGGGGCGGGGGTGCACAAGAGACCCAGTACTTC. It yields the protein CASSQRQGGGGAQETQYF.

Only one count was recorded for this clone. The chain has TRBV6-5 and TRBJ2-5; D might be TRBD1 (5 bases). CDR1 is MNHEY and CDR2 is SVGAGI in the germline V gene. There are 15 residues in the CDR3. V was cut by 5 bases and J by 5 bases, with 18 bases left in between. CDR3 protein: CASSNQGTTQETQYF. DNA of the CDR3: TGTGCCAGCAGTAACCAGGGAACGACACAGGAGACCCAGTACTTC.

The chain recombines TRBV27 with TRBJ2-3; TRBD2 matches at 10 bases. CDR1 MNHEY and CDR2 SMNVEV come from the germline V gene (reference sequence). The CDR3 runs 15 residues. With V trimmed by 4 bases and J by 2 bases, 3 bases remained unmatched. CDR3 coding DNA: TGTGCCAGCAGTTGGGGACTAGCGTTCACAGATACGCAGTATTTT. Its protein product is CASSWGLAFTDTQYF.

This rearrangement joins TRBV18 to TRBJ1-1, with a weak D call TRBD1 (5 bases). This CDR3 has 15 amino acids. Between the trimmed V and J ends, which lost 6 bases and 10 bases, there was a span of 24 bases. In germline, CDR1 is KGHSH, CDR2 LQKENI. The CDR3 bases are TGTGCCAGCTCCCCGGTCACCGGGACGGATGGCGGAGCTTTCTTT. It encodes CASSPVTGTDGGAFF.

The chain uses TRBV5-5 and TRBJ2-5; 10 nucleotides agree with TRBD1. The germline V gene has CDR1 SGHKS and CDR2 YYEKEE (reference sequence). The CDR3 runs to 16 residues. Germline trimming cut 0 bases from V and 5 bases from J; bases unmatched to any gene: 7. CDR3 sequence reads: CASSLGDRGPGETQYF. The CDR3 DNA reads TGTGCCAGCAGCTTGGGTGACAGGGGGCCCGGCGAGACCCAGTACTTC.

The J gene is TRBJ1-2, the V gene TRBV19, with D possibly being TRBD1 (6 bases). The CDR3 is made up of 15 amino acids. V shed 3 bases and J shed 8 bases, with 19 bases lying between them. Germline V gene data show CDR1 as LNHDA and CDR2 as SQIVND (reference sequence). Here the CDR3 DNA reads TGTGCCAGTAGTATGACCGGTACAGGGACACGGGGCTACACCTTC. Translation gives CASSMTGTGTRGYTF.

The genes are TRBV6-4 and TRBJ2-1; a possible D gene is TRBD1 (7 bases). Trimming cost V 3 bases and J 2 bases, with 11 bases left between them. This CDR3 spans 15 amino acids. Germline V gene lookup returns CDR1 MRHNA and CDR2 SNTAGT. The CDR3 here is CASSEEGATYNEQFF. CDR3 DNA: TGTGCCAGCAGTGAGGAGGGGGCCACCTACAATGAGCAGTTCTTC.

The chain uses TRBV18 and TRBJ1-1; perhaps TRBD1 as D (6 bases). Germline assignment: CDR1 KGHSH and CDR2 LQKENI. This CDR3 spans 19 amino acids. V shed 2 bases and J shed 2 bases, with 24 bases lying between them. CDR3 nucleotide sequence: TGTGCCAGCTCACCAAAGAGGATCGGCAGGGGATGGGAAAACACTGAAGCTTTCTTT. As protein: CASSPKRIGRGWENTEAFF. The full variable domain, its missing parts supplied by reference TRBV18 and TRBJ1-1, is NAGVMQNPRHLVRRRGQEARLRCSPMKGHSHVYWYRQLPEEGLKFMVYLQKENIIDESGMPKERFSAEFPKEGPSILRIQQVVRGDSAAYFCASSPKRIGRGWENTEAFFGQGTRLTVV.

The chain is built from TRBV12-3 or TRBV12-4 and TRBJ1-1; D is uncertain. Deletions cut 6 bases from V and 8 bases from J, with 10 bases between. CDR3 length equals 11 residues. CDR3 in DNA: TGTGCCAGCAGGGAATTAGAAGAAGCTTTCTTT. It specifies CASRELEEAFF.

In its sample, this clone was seen a few times. This sequence joins TRBV9 and TRBJ1-2; perhaps TRBD1 as D (5 bases). V lost 0 bases, J lost 4 bases, and 10 bases lay in between. Germline CDR1 reads SGDLS; CDR2 reads YYNGEE. The CDR3 sequence is 14 residues long. For the CDR3, the DNA is TGTGCCAGCAGCGTAGAACTGAGGGGCTATGGCTACACCTTC. Its translation is CASSVELRGYGYTF. The full variable domain, completed using reference TRBV9 and TRBJ1-2, is DSGVTQTPKHLITATGQRVTLRCSPRSGDLSVYWYQQSLDQGLQFLIQYYNGEERAKGNILERFSAQQFPDLHSELNLSSLELGDSALYFCASSVELRGYGYTFGSGTRLTVV.

This chain joins TRBV19 and TRBJ2-3; D is tentatively TRBD1 or TRBD2 (5 bases each). From germline, CDR1 is LNHDA and CDR2 SQIVND (reference sequence). V shed 3 bases and J shed 4 bases, with 20 bases lying between them. The CDR3 is made up of 17 amino acids. The CDR3 DNA sequence: TGTGCCAGTAGTATTTCTCGGGGCAGGCGGAGGTCAGATACGCAGTATTTT. It is translated as CASSISRGRRRSDTQYF.

The chain is built from TRBV6-5 and TRBJ2-7, with a weak D call TRBD1 (5 bases). Germline V gene sequence: CDR1 MNHEY, CDR2 SVGAGI. This CDR3 region has 14 residues. The V end was cut by 4 bases, the J end by 0 bases, with 10 bases between. CDR3 sequence: CASSSDISSYEQYF. The CDR3 region has the DNA TGTGCCAGCAGTTCGGACATAAGCTCCTACGAGCAGTACTTC.

This clone appeared a single time. V gene TRBV28 combines with J gene TRBJ1-1; tentatively, D is TRBD1 (5 bases). V was trimmed by 8 bases and J by 6 bases, leaving 10 bases between them. Germline V gene data show CDR1 as MDHEN and CDR2 as SYDVKM. This CDR3 has 11 residues. The chain's CDR3 is CASVMGAEAFF. The CDR3 region has the DNA TGTGCCAGCGTCATGGGGGCTGAAGCTTTCTTT.